Below, 17 T cell receptor beta chains from the same sample are listed, as sequenced in a study of blood T cell repertoires in COVID-19 (dated by TCRdb to 2020 to 2021). The receptor library was made with the immunoSEQ multiplex PCR assay. Imported from immuneACCESS, the table was reduced by TCRdb to in-frame sequences with V and J called. These copies leave out some clones; in studies compared against another copy, an unresolved V gene accounts for under half, and the cause of the remainder is not known. The sample table lists approximately 220,000 clones, 75% to 90% of them with a count of one. The ten largest account for roughly 0.69% of the sample. Sequencing was done on a sample of peripheral blood. The receptors were sampled from a man in his forties with acute or convalescent COVID-19.

The chain joins TRBV4-1 to TRBJ2-7, with 7 bases fitting TRBD1. The CDR3 extends over 15 amino acids. V dropped 2 bases and J dropped 2; count of bases not matched to a gene: 6. Germline V gene data show CDR1 as MGHRA and CDR2 as YSYEKL. CDR3: CASSQRQGPTYEQYF. For the CDR3, the DNA is TGCGCCAGCAGCCAAAGACAGGGCCCCACCTACGAGCAGTACTTC.

This clone has only a few counts. The chain combines TRBV30 with TRBJ2-7; 7 nucleotides agree with TRBD2. Germline CDR1 is GTSNPN and CDR2 is SVGIG (reference sequence). CDR3 size: 12 residues. V shed 0 bases and J 5 bases; nucleotides not matched to a gene: 1. As DNA, the CDR3 is TGTGCCTGGAGTGTAGCGGGGAACGAGCAGTACTTC. Its translation is CAWSVAGNEQYF.

This clone showed up just once. The genes are TRBV7-9 and TRBJ2-1; 9 nucleotides match TRBD1. Per the germline V gene, CDR1 is SEHNR and CDR2 is FQNEAQ (reference sequence). There are 17 residues in the CDR3. V lost 3 bases, J lost 2 bases, and 8 bases stayed unmatched. The CDR3 protein is CASSFHRGTGTYNEQFF. The CDR3 DNA reads as TGTGCCAGCAGCTTCCACCGCGGGACAGGGACCTACAATGAGCAGTTCTTC.

The chain uses TRBV10-3 and TRBJ1-2, with D unclear. The CDR3 has 12 amino acids. Trimming took off 6 bases at V and 3 bases at J, with 8 bases between the two ends. The V gene's germline CDR1 is ENHRY and CDR2 SYGVKD. The CDR3 DNA reads as TGTGCCATCAGCACCTCAGACTATGGCTACACCTTC. Translation: CAISTSDYGYTF.

Note on this clone: An end of the junction differs from the germline gene, which may be a read error. V usage is TRBV5-6 and J usage is TRBJ1-1; D not certain. Germline V gives CDR1 SGHDT, CDR2 YYEEEE. This CDR3 comprises 12 residues. The CDR3 region has the DNA TGTGCCAGCAGAGTCGATCTGGGGAGACCGACGTTT. Its protein is CASRVDLGRPTF.

The V and J genes are TRBV19 and TRBJ2-7; TRBD1 might be the D (7 bases). Trimming cost V 5 bases and J 2 bases, with 13 bases left between them. The germline CDR1 and CDR2 sequences are LNHDA and SQIVND (reference sequence). This CDR3 spans 14 amino acids. The CDR3 sequence: CASSVGGTAYEQYF. The CDR3 DNA follows: TGTGCCAGTAGTGTAGGGGGGACAGCCTACGAGCAGTACTTC.

The chain recombines TRBV5-5 with TRBJ1-1; D might be TRBD1 (5 bases). Between the trimmed V and J ends, which lost 5 bases and 6 bases, there was a span of 11 bases. This CDR3 comprises 12 residues. The germline V gene encodes CDR1 SGHKS and CDR2 YYEKEE (reference sequence). The CDR3 DNA sequence: TGTGCCAGCAGATATGTAGGGGCTGAAGCTTTCTTT. The encoded protein is CASRYVGAEAFF.

V usage is TRBV3-1 (or the pseudogene TRBV3-2) and J usage is TRBJ2-7; 9 bases are shared with TRBD1. V lost 4 bases, J lost 5 bases, and 9 bases stayed unmatched. This CDR3 comprises 15 residues. Germline V lookup: CDR1 LGHDT, CDR2 YNNKEL (reference sequence). In DNA, the CDR3 is TGTGCCAGCAGCCCCCAGGGACAGGGTATGGACGAGCAGTACTTC. It codes for CASSPQGQGMDEQYF.

This rearrangement joins TRBV2 to TRBJ1-3; TRBD1 is a possible D gene (6 bases). Trimming took off 11 bases at V and 4 bases at J, with 12 bases between the two ends. Per germline, CDR1 SNHLY and CDR2 FYNNEI. CDR3 length equals 12 residues. The CDR3 region has the DNA TGTGCCTGCCGGGACAACGGAAACACCATATATTTT. Its protein product is CACRDNGNTIYF. The full variable domain, with the rest looked up from reference TRBV2 and TRBJ1-3, is EPEVTQTPSHQVTQMGQEVILRCVPISNHLYFYWYRQILGQKVEFLVSFYNNEISEKSEIFDDQFSVERPDGSNFTLKIRSTKLEDSAMYFCACRDNGNTIYFGEGSWLTVV.

CDR3: CASSWYTGGLNNEQFF. Written as DNA, the CDR3 is TGTGCCAGCAGCTGGTATACTGGCGGCCTCAACAATGAGCAGTTCTTC. The rearrangement joins TRBV7-9 to TRBJ2-1; D ambiguous. V dropped 4 bases and J dropped 5 bases, with 18 bases sitting between them. The CDR3 is made up of 16 amino acids. CDR1 is SEHNR, CDR2 FQNEAQ, per germline (reference sequence). Looking up the rest from reference TRBV7-9 and TRBJ2-1 gives the full variable domain: DTGVSQNPRHKITKRGQNVTFRCDPISEHNRLYWYRQTLGQGPEFLTYFQNEAQLEKSRLLSDRFSAERPKGSFSTLEIQRTEQGDSAMYLCASSWYTGGLNNEQFFGPGTRLTVL.

In its sample, this clone was seen once. This sequence joins TRBV7-9 and TRBJ1-2; D possibly corresponds to TRBD1 (6 bases). V lost 1 base, J lost 1 base, and 16 bases lay in between. Germline V gives CDR1 SEHNR, CDR2 FQNEAQ (reference sequence). This CDR3 contains 17 residues. CDR3 residues: CASSLDGADSLNYGYTF. CDR3 nucleotides: TGTGCCAGCAGCTTAGACGGAGCGGACAGCCTTAACTATGGCTACACCTTC.

The V and J genes are TRBV9 and TRBJ2-7; D call uncertain. Germline V gives CDR1 SGDLS, CDR2 YYNGEE. The ends were cut back, 0 bases at V and 5 bases at J, with 9 bases in the middle. This CDR3 is built from 13 residues. CDR3 DNA: TGTGCCAGCAGCGTAGCCCCACATGACGAGCAGTACTTC. Protein: CASSVAPHDEQYF.

V usage is TRBV10-3 and J usage is TRBJ2-3; weak D call: TRBD2 (7 bases). The V gene lost 2 bases and the J gene lost 3 bases, with 15 bases spanning the gap. The CDR3 is 16 amino acids. The V gene's germline CDR1 is ENHRY and CDR2 SYGVKD. CDR3 sequence reads: CAISENGRGETDTQYF. The CDR3 DNA is TGTGCCATCAGTGAGAATGGGAGGGGGGAGACAGATACGCAGTATTTT.

The chain employs TRBV7-8 and TRBJ2-7, with D possibly matching TRBD2 (6 bases). The V and J ends lost 8 bases and 0 bases respectively, with 17 bases between them. This CDR3 region has 15 residues. Germline CDR1 is SGHVS and CDR2 is FQNEAQ. CDR3 nucleotide sequence: TGTGCCAGCTCCTTTAGGGGACTCAACTCCTACGAGCAGTACTTC. Protein: CASSFRGLNSYEQYF. Together with reference TRBV7-8 and TRBJ2-7, the CDR3 gives the full variable domain: GAGVSQSPRYKVAKRGQDVALRCDPISGHVSLFWYQQALGQGPEFLTYFQNEAQLDKSGLPSDRFFAERPEGSVSTLKIQRTQQEDSAVYLCASSFRGLNSYEQYFGPGTRLTVT.

The chain has TRBV19 and TRBJ1-3; no reliable D call. V was pared by 5 bases and J by 0 bases, with 11 bases between. The length of the CDR3 is 15 residues. Germline V lookup: CDR1 LNHDA, CDR2 SQIVND (reference sequence). CDR3 residues: CASSAQAPSGNTIYF. CDR3 coding DNA: TGTGCCAGTAGTGCCCAGGCACCCTCTGGAAACACCATATATTTT.

This clone was counted only a few times. The chain is built from TRBV28 and TRBJ2-2, with a possible D match to TRBD1 (5 bases). The CDR3 loop spans 14 amino acids. CDR1 is MDHEN and CDR2 is SYDVKM in the germline V gene. The ends were cut back, 3 bases at V and 2 bases at J, with 7 bases in the middle. CDR3 DNA sequence: TGTGCCAGCAGTTTTGGGGCCAACACCGGGGAGCTGTTTTTT. It codes for CASSFGANTGELFF.

The rearrangement joins TRBV5-1 to TRBJ2-1; weak D call: TRBD2 (5 bases). The V end lost 3 bases, the J end lost 1 base, and 8 bases lay between the germline ends. The CDR3 covers 14 residues. Germline loops: CDR1 SGHRS, CDR2 YFSETQ. The CDR3 region is CASSSPGSYNEQFF. The DNA of the CDR3 is TGCGCCAGCAGCTCTCCGGGGTCCTACAATGAGCAGTTCTTC.